The 6 T cell receptor beta chains below were found in one sample sequenced in a study of blood T cell repertoires in COVID-19. Profiled with immunoSEQ multiplex PCR; TCRdb holds only in-frame clones, not every one. The table shows more than 300,000 clones, with 88% occurring only once. Sequencing was performed on peripheral blood. The origin of the receptors is a woman aged 70-85 years with COVID-19, enrolled during active disease.

A single count supports this clone. The gene calls are TRBV5-1 and TRBJ1-4, with D uncertain. The germline gives CDR1 SGHRS, CDR2 YFSETQ. The ends were cut back, 0 bases at V and 6 bases at J, with 9 bases in the middle. The CDR3 has 14 amino acids. CDR3 sequence (DNA): TGCGCCAGCAGCTTGGCCCACACAGATGAAAAACTGTTTTTT. Its protein product is CASSLAHTDEKLFF.

The rearrangement uses TRBV5-1 and TRBJ2-1; D gene ambiguous. Germline V gene sequence: CDR1 SGHRS, CDR2 YFSETQ. V dropped 4 bases and J dropped 5 bases, with 16 bases sitting between them. The CDR3 sequence is 15 residues long. CDR3 amino acids: CASSPEGSRNNEQFF. For the CDR3, the DNA is TGCGCCAGCAGCCCCGAAGGTAGCAGAAACAATGAGCAGTTCTTC. The full variable domain, its missing parts supplied by reference TRBV5-1 and TRBJ2-1, is KAGVTQTPRYLIKTRGQQVTLSCSPISGHRSVSWYQQTPGQGLQFLFEYFSETQRNKGNFPGRFSGRQFSNSRSEMNVSTLELGDSALYLCASSPEGSRNNEQFFGPGTRLTVL.

The chain carries TRBV7-2 and TRBJ2-3; weak D call: TRBD1 (5 bases). V lost 6 bases to trimming and J lost 7 bases, with 11 bases between them. The CDR3 runs 12 residues. The germline V gene has CDR1 SGHTA and CDR2 FQGNSA. The CDR3 protein is CASRQDTYTQYF. DNA of the CDR3: TGTGCCAGCAGGCAGGACACGTATACGCAGTATTTT. Variable domain in full (rest from reference TRBV7-2 and TRBJ2-3): GAGVSQSPSNKVTEKGKDVELRCDPISGHTALYWYRQSLGQGLEFLIYFQGNSAPDKSGLPSDRFSAERTGGSVSTLTIQRTQQEDSAVYLCASRQDTYTQYFGPGTRLTVL.

The V gene is TRBV5-4, the J gene TRBJ2-3; 8 nucleotides agree with TRBD2. Germline-derived CDR1 and CDR2 are SGHNT and YYREEE (reference sequence). V trimming: 4 bases; J trimming: 0 bases; junction bases outside the gene matches: 4. This CDR3 is built from 15 residues. CDR3 amino acids: CASSKGLASTDTQYF. The CDR3 nucleotides read TGTGCCAGCAGCAAAGGACTAGCTAGCACAGATACGCAGTATTTT.

The J gene is TRBJ2-5, the V gene TRBV20-1; D possibly corresponds to TRBD2 (6 bases). The V gene lost 6 bases and the J gene lost 5 bases, with 10 bases spanning the gap. This CDR3 region has 11 residues. Germline V gene sequence: CDR1 DFQATT, CDR2 SNEGSKA (reference sequence). The CDR3 sequence: CSAGGWETQYF. The CDR3 nucleotides read TGCAGTGCGGGAGGTTGGGAGACCCAGTACTTC.

This chain links TRBV5-8 with TRBJ1-2, with 11 positions matching TRBD1. The CDR3 runs 15 residues. Trimming at V came to 5 bases and at J to 8 bases, leaving 11 bases not matched to a gene. The germline V gene has CDR1 SGHTS and CDR2 YDEGEE. CDR3 sequence (DNA): TGTGCCAGCAGTCCGGACAGGGGGCAACAAGGAGGCTACACCTTC. It translates to CASSPDRGQQGGYTF.